This T cell receptor beta chain came from a study of T cell clonality in common variable immunodeficiency. Points from the study as a whole: Fewer deletions and N-nucleotide insertions were reportedly seen in common variable immunodeficiency TCR beta sequences.

In this sample, this clone is medium-sized. The antigen is undetermined. With the read ending 3 residues before the CDR3 end, the germline J gene is used to fill in that end. Repertoires were generated with immunoSEQ multiplex PCR, while TCRdb's copy carries only in-frame clones and drops some. Listed for the sample are over 11,000 clones, none seen a single time. Trimming took 6 bases from V and 5 from J; bases not matched to a gene: 0. In germline, CDR1 is MDHEN, CDR2 SYDVKM. The CDR3 length is 12 residues. This clonotype originated in a human donor with common variable immunodeficiency. The specimen sequenced was peripheral blood mononuclear cells. The chain uses TRBV28 and TRBJ1-2; TRBD1 aligns across 10 bases. The CDR3 reads CASRGQGYGYTF. CDR3 bases read: TGTGCCAGCAGGGGACAGGGGTATGGC.